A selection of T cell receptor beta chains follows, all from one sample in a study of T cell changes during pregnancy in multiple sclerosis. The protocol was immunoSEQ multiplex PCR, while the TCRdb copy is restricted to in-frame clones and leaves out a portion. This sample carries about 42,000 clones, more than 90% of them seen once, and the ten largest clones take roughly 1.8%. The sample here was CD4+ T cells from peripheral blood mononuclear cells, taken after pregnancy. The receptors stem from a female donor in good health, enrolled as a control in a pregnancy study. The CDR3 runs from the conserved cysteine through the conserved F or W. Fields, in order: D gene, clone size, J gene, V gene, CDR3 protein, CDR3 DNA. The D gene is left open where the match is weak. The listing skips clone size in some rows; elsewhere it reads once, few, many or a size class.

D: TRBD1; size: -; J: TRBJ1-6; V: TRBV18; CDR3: CASSQQGVNNSPLHF; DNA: TGTGCCAGCTCACAGCAGGGGGTCAATAATTCACCCCTCCACTTT
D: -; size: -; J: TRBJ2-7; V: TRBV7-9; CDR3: CASSLARFGYEQYF; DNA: TGTGCCAGCAGCTTAGCGAGGTTTGGCTACGAGCAGTACTTC
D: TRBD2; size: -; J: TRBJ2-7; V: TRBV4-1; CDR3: CASSNGLAGSYEQYF; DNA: TGCGCCAGCAGCAATGGACTAGCGGGATCCTACGAGCAGTACTTC
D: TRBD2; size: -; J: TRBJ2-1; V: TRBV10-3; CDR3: CAIGGLAVGNEQFF; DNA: TGTGCCATCGGAGGACTAGCGGTGGGGAATGAGCAGTTCTTC
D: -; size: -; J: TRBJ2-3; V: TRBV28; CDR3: CASSLRGELGPDTQYF; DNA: TGTGCCAGCAGTCTCAGGGGTGAGCTAGGGCCAGATACGCAGTATTTT
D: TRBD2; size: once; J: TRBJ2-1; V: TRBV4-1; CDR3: CASSRIAGSTYNEQFF; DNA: TGCGCCAGCAGCCGGATAGCGGGTTCTACCTACAATGAGCAGTTCTTC
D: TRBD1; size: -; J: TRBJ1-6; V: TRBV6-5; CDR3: CGARTGGQNSPLHF; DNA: TGTGGGGCCCGGACAGGGGGCCAGAATTCACCCCTCCACTTT
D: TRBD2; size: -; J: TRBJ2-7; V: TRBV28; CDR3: CASSSVWVAGGGYEQYF; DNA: TGTGCCAGCAGTTCGGTATGGGTAGCGGGAGGGGGCTACGAGCAGTACTTC
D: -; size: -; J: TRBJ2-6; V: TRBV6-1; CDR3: CASSPELSGANVLTF; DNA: TGTGCCAGCAGTCCTGAGCTATCTGGGGCCAACGTCCTGACTTTC
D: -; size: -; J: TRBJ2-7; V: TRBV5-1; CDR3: CASSLGGRYEQYF; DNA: TGCGCCAGCAGCTTGGGCGGTCGGTACGAGCAGTACTTC
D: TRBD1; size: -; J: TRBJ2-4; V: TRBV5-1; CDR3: CASSYQGEGKNIQYF; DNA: TGCGCCAGCAGCTACCAGGGGGAAGGCAAAAACATTCAGTACTTC
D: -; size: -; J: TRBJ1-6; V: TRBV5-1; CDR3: CASSSGSALHF; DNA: TGCGCCAGCAGCTCCGGTTCGGCCCTCCACTTT
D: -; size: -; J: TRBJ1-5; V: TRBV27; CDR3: CASSPWEGNQPQHF; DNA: TGTGCCAGCAGTCCCTGGGAGGGCAATCAGCCCCAGCATTTT
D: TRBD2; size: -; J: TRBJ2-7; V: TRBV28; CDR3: CASTPGGTREQYF; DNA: TGTGCCAGCACCCCGGGAGGCACCAGAGAGCAGTACTTC
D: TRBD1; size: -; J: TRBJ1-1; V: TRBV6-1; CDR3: CASIYRGMNTEAFF; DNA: TGTGCCAGCATTTACAGGGGCATGAACACTGAAGCTTTCTTT
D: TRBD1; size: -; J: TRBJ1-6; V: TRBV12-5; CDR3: CASGSLDRGNSPLHF; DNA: TGTGCTAGTGGTTCCCTGGACAGGGGTAATTCACCCCTCCACTTT
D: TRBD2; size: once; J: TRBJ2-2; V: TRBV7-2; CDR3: CASSWGLAGGRTGELFF; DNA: TGTGCCAGCAGCTGGGGACTAGCGGGGGGGCGGACCGGGGAGCTGTTTTTT
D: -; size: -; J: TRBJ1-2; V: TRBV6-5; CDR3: CASSPSDRPLYGYTF; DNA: TGTGCCAGCAGTCCATCGGACAGACCCCTCTATGGCTACACCTTC
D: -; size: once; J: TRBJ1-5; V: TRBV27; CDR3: CASSLFRGYGTDQPQHF; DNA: TGTGCCAGCAGTTTATTCAGGGGTTACGGGACGGATCAGCCCCAGCATTTT
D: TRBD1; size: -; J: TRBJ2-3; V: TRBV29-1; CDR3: CSAGQGSTDTQYF; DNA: TGCAGCGCTGGACAGGGGAGCACAGATACGCAGTATTTT
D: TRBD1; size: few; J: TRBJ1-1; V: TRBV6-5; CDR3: CASSAQGTEAFF; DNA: TGTGCCAGCAGTGCACAGGGGACTGAAGCTTTCTTT
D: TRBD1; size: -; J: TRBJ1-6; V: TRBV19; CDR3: CASRQGPRGSYNSPLHF; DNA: TGTGCCAGTAGACAGGGGCCTCGCGGCTCCTATAATTCACCCCTCCACTTT
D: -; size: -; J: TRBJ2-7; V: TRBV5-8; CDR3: CASSVQGYEQYF; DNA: TGTGCCAGCAGCGTACAGGGCTACGAGCAGTACTTC
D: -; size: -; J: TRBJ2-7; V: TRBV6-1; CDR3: CASSTYYEQYF; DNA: TGTGCCAGCAGTACCTATTACGAGCAGTACTTC
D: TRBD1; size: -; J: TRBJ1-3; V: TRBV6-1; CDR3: CASGTGESTIYF; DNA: TGTGCCAGCGGGACAGGGGAGAGCACCATATATTTT
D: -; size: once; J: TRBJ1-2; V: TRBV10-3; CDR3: CAISDTPGSAGGYTF; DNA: TGTGCCATCAGTGATACTCCCGGGTCGGCGGGAGGCTACACCTTC
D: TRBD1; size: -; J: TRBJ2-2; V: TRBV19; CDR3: CASSAGGHGELFF; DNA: TGTGCCAGCAGCGCAGGGGGCCACGGGGAGCTGTTTTTT
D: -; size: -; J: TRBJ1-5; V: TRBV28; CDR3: CASKGWGQHQPQHF; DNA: TGTGCCAGCAAGGGATGGGGACAACATCAGCCCCAGCATTTT
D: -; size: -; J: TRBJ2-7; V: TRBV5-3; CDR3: CARRATSRAYEQYF; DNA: TGTGCCAGAAGGGCAACTAGCCGAGCCTACGAGCAGTACTTC